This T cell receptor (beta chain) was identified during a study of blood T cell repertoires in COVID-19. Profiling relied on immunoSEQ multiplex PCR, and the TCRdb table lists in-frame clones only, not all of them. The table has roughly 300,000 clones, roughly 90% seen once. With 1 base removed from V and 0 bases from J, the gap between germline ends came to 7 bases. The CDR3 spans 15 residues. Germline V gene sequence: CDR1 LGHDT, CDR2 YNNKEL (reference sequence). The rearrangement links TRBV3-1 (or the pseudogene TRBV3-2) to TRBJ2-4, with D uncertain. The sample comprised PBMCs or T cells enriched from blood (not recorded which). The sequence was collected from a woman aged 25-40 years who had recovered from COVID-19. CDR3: CASSQGPLAKNIQYF. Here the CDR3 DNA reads TGTGCCAGCAGCCAAGGGCCTCTAGCCAAAAACATTCAGTACTTC.